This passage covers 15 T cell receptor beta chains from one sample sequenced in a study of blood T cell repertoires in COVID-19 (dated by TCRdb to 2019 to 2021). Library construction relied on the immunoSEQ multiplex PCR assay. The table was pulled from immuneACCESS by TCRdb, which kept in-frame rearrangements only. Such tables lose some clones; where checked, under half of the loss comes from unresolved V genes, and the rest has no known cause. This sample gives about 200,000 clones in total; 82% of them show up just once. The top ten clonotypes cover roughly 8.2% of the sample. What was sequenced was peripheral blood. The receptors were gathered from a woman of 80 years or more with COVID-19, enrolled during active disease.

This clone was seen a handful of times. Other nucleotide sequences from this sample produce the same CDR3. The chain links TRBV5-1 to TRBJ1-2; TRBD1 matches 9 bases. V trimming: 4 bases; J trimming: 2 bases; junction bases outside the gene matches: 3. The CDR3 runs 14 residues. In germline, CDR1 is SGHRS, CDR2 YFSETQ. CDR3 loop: CASSPGQGNYGYTF. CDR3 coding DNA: TGCGCCAGCAGCCCAGGACAGGGGAACTATGGCTACACCTTC.

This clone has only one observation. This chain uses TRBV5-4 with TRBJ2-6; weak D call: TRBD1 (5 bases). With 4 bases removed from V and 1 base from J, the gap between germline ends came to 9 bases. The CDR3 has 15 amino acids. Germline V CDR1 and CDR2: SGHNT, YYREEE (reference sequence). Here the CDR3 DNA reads TGTGCCAGCAGCGTGGCAGGGTCTGGGGCCAACGTCCTGACTTTC. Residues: CASSVAGSGANVLTF.

The CDR3 region is CATQSPGQVSSYEQYF. In DNA, the CDR3 is TGTGCTACTCAATCTCCGGGACAGGTGAGCTCCTACGAGCAGTACTTC. This rearrangement joins TRBV7-7 to TRBJ2-7; 8 nucleotides line up with TRBD1. The germline V gene has CDR1 SSHAT and CDR2 FNYEAQ (reference sequence). The CDR3 has 16 amino acids.

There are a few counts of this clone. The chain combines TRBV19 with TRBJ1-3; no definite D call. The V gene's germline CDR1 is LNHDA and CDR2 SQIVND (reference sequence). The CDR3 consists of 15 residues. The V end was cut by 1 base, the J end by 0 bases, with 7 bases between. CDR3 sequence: CASSIGATSGNTIYF. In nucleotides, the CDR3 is TGTGCCAGTAGTATAGGGGCGACCTCTGGAAACACCATATATTTT.

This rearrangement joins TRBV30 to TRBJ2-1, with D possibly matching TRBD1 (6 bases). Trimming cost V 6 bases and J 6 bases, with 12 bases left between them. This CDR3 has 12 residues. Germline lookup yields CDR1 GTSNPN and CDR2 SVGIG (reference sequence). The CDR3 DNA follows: TGTGCCTGCGGGACAAAATTCAATGAGCAGTTCTTC. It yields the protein CACGTKFNEQFF. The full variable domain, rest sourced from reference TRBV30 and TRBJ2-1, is SQTIHQWPATLVQPVGSPLSLECTVEGTSNPNLYWYRQAAGRGLQLLFYSVGIGQISSEVPQNLSASRPQDRQFILSSKKLLLSDSGFYLCACGTKFNEQFFGPGTRLTVL.

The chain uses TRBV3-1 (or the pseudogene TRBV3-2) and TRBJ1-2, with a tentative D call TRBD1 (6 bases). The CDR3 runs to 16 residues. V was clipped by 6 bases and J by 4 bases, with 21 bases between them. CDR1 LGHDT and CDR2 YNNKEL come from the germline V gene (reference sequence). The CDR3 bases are TGTGCCAGCAGGCTGGAGGGGGTTAGCGGGTCCTATGGCTACACCTTC. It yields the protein CASRLEGVSGSYGYTF.

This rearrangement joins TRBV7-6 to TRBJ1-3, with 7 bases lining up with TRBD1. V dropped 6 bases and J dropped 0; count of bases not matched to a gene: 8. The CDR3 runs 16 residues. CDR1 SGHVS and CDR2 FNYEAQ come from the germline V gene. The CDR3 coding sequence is TGTGCCAGCAGTATGACAGGGCCTTCCTCTGGAAACACCATATATTTT. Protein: CASSMTGPSSGNTIYF.

The CDR3 loop is CASSYTGVHQPQHF. The CDR3 region has the DNA TGTGCCAGCAGTTACACGGGGGTCCATCAGCCCCAGCATTTT. V gene TRBV6-2 or TRBV6-3 combines with J gene TRBJ1-5; TRBD1 might be the D (5 bases). Trimming shortened V by 2 bases and J by 5 bases, and 10 bases separated the two germline ends. The CDR3 runs 14 residues. In germline, CDR1 is MNHEY, CDR2 SVGEGT.

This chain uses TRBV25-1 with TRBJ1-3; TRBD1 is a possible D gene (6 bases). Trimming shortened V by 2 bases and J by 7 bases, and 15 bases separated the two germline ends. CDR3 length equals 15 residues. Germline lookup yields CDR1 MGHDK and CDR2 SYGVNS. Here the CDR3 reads CASSERYRAGNTIYF. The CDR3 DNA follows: TGTGCCAGCAGTGAAAGGTACAGGGCGGGTAACACCATATATTTT.

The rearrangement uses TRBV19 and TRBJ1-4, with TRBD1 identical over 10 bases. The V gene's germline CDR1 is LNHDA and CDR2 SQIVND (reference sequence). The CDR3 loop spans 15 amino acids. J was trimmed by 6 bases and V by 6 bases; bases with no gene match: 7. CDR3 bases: TGTGCCAGTAGCGCCCCCGGGACAGGGGATGAAAAACTGTTTTTT. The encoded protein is CASSAPGTGDEKLFF.

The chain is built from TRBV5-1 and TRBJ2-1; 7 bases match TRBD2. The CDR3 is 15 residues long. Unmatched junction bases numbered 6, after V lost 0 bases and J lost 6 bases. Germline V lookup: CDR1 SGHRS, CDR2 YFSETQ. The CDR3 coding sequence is TGCGCCAGCAGCTTGGGTGGCGGGAGAGTCAATGAGCAGTTCTTC. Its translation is CASSLGGGRVNEQFF.

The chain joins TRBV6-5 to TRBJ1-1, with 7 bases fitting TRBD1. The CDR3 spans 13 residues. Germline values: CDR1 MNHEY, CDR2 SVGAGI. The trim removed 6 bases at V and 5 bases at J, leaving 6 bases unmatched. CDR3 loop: CASSRGQATEAFF. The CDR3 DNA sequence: TGTGCCAGCAGCCGAGGACAGGCTACTGAAGCTTTCTTT.

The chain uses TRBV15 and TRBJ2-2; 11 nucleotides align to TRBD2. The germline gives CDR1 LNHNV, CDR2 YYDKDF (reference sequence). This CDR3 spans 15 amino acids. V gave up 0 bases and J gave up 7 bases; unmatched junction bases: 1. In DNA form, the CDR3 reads TGTGCCACCAGCAGAGATCTAGCGGGGGGCGGGGAGCTGTTTTTT. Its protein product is CATSRDLAGGGELFF.

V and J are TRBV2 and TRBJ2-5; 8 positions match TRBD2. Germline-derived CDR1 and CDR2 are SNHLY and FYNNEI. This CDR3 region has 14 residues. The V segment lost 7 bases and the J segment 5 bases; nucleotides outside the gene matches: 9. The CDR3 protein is CASMMGLVVETQYF. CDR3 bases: TGTGCCAGCATGATGGGACTAGTCGTGGAGACCCAGTACTTC.

The CDR3 here is CASTVSQGYEQYF. In DNA, the CDR3 is TGTGCCAGCACTGTAAGCCAGGGCTACGAGCAGTACTTC. The chain couples TRBV6-5 to TRBJ2-7, with TRBD1 as a possible D gene (5 bases). The CDR3 is 13 amino acids. CDR1 and CDR2 (germline): MNHEY, SVGAGI. Deletions cut 7 bases from V and 3 bases from J, with 13 bases between.